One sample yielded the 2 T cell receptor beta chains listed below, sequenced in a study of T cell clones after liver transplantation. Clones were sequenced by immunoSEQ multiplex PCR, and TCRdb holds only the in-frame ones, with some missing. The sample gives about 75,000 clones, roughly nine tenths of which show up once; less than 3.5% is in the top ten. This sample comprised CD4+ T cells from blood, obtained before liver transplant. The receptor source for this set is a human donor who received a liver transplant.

The CDR3, as DNA: TGTGCCAGTAGTATAGATCTGGGCCAGCAAGATACGCAGTATTTT. It specifies CASSIDLGQQDTQYF. The chain combines TRBV19 with TRBJ2-3; D gene ambiguous. Trimming shortened V by 0 bases and J by 5 bases, and 12 bases separated the two germline ends. The CDR3 has 15 amino acids. Germline CDR1 LNHDA, CDR2 SQIVND (reference sequence).

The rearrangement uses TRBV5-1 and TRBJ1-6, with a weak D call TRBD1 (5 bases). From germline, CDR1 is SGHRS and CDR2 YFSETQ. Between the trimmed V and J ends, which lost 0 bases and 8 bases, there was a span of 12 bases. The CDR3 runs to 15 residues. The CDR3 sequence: CASSLGGVNHSPLHF. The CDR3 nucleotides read TGCGCCAGCAGCTTGGGAGGGGTCAACCATTCACCCCTCCACTTT.